This TCR beta chain came from a study of cytomegalovirus exposure and HLA in healthy donors. Whole-study findings and limits: Most TCR sequences were seen very rarely across donors, but some public TCRs occurred in many. A few V segments could not be told apart, such as TRBV6-2 and TRBV6-3, and were left out. Later analysis showed most CMV-associated TCR beta chains appearing HLA-restricted.

The PCR employed 60 Vbeta primers together with 13 Jbeta primers. Profiling relied on immunoSEQ multiplex PCR, and the TCRdb table lists in-frame clones only, not all of them. This sample lists over 100,000 clones; its ten largest clones have approximately 6.8%. Germline V gene data show CDR1 as MNHEY and CDR2 as SMNVEV (reference sequence). The V end was cut by 3 bases, the J end by 1 base, with 7 bases between. This CDR3 is 15 amino acids long. Turning to this clone: The target antigen is unknown.

The receptor's source is a man between 35 and 55 years old in good health and CMV-seropositive. Sequencing used PBMCs. V is TRBV27 and J is TRBJ2-6, with a possible D match to TRBD1 (6 bases). The CDR3, as DNA: TGTGCCAGCAGTTTCAGGGGATCTGGGGCCAACGTCCTGACTTTC. This gives the protein CASSFRGSGANVLTF.